This passage covers 12 T cell receptor beta chains from one sample sequenced in a study of T cell responses to AZD1222 COVID-19 vaccine. Assay: immunoSEQ multiplex PCR; the TCRdb copy retains only in-frame clones and omits some. The table lists 110,000 or so clones, roughly nine tenths of them singletons, with 5.4% in the top ten. Sample: peripheral blood, taken on day 0 of AZD1222 vaccination. These receptors came from an adult in good health.

The V gene is TRBV6-1, the J gene TRBJ2-1; D unresolved. CDR1 is MNHNS, CDR2 SASEGT, per germline. The CDR3 sequence is 16 residues long. V lost 2 bases and J 3 bases, leaving 14 bases between the germline ends. CDR3 nucleotide sequence: TGTGCCAGCAGTGAAAACTTAGCAGGCTTCTACAATGAGCAGTTCTTC. Its protein product is CASSENLAGFYNEQFF.

The V gene is TRBV2, the J gene TRBJ1-2; D gene unclear. Trimming took 5 bases from V and 8 from J, leaving 21 bases between them. The V gene's germline CDR1 is SNHLY and CDR2 FYNNEI. CDR3 size: 15 residues. The DNA of the CDR3 is TGTGCCAGCAGTCTAGGGAGTGCGTCGGGGTTGGGCTACACCTTC. It translates to CASSLGSASGLGYTF.

This clone was recorded once. The chain combines TRBV3-1 (or the pseudogene TRBV3-2) with TRBJ2-3; TRBD2 matches at 9 bases. The CDR3 covers 15 residues. J lost 5 bases, V lost 1 base, and 4 bases had no gene match. Germline CDR1 is LGHDT and CDR2 is YNNKEL (reference sequence). In DNA, the CDR3 is TGTGCCAGCAGCCAAGGAGGCGGGAGGGGAGATACGCAGTATTTT. This gives the protein CASSQGGGRGDTQYF.

This chain joins TRBV30 and TRBJ1-2, with 9 nucleotides matching TRBD1. The germline V gene has CDR1 GTSNPN and CDR2 SVGIG (reference sequence). The junction had 21 bases not matched to a gene; V was cut back by 1 base and J by 3 bases. The CDR3 runs 20 residues. CDR3 in DNA: TGTGCCTGGAGTGCCACGCGGGGACAGGGTCGGCAAGTTGGGGACTATGGCTACACCTTC. It codes for CAWSATRGQGRQVGDYGYTF.

The chain employs TRBV10-2 and TRBJ1-5, with TRBD1 matching 7 bases. This CDR3 is built from 19 residues. The junction had 19 bases not matched to a gene; V was cut back by 2 bases and J by 6 bases. Germline CDR1 reads WSHSY; CDR2 reads SAAADI. CDR3 in amino acids: CASSEQRGGISPWGQPQHF. CDR3 DNA sequence: TGCGCCAGCAGTGAGCAGAGAGGGGGCATAAGCCCCTGGGGTCAGCCCCAGCATTTT.

This clone was seen more than once but under ten times. The same CDR3 also results from other DNA sequences found in this sample. The chain recombines TRBV27 with TRBJ1-5, with D hard to call. Germline assignment: CDR1 MNHEY and CDR2 SMNVEV (reference sequence). Deletions cut 1 base from V and 7 bases from J, with 8 bases between. The CDR3 contains 13 residues. The CDR3 DNA sequence: TGTGCCAGCAGTTTATGGGGAGGGCAGCCCCAGCATTTT. It yields the protein CASSLWGGQPQHF.

The chain is built from TRBV19 and TRBJ2-7; D is unclear. Trimming removed 5 bases from V and 7 bases from J, with 24 bases in between. Germline V gives CDR1 LNHDA, CDR2 SQIVND (reference sequence). There are 16 residues in the CDR3. CDR3 region: CASSPTSMAGVREQYF. In DNA, the CDR3 is TGTGCCAGTAGTCCAACATCCATGGCAGGAGTGAGAGAGCAGTACTTC.

This clone showed up just once. The chain carries TRBV5-1 and TRBJ1-4, with D maybe TRBD1 (6 bases). V shed 10 bases and J shed 0 bases, with 7 bases lying between them. Germline assignment: CDR1 SGHRS and CDR2 YFSETQ. The CDR3 sequence is 12 residues long. This CDR3 reads CASGATNEKLFF. The CDR3 nucleotides are TGCGCCTCAGGGGCAACTAATGAAAAACTGTTTTTT.

This rearrangement joins TRBV2 to TRBJ1-2, with D possibly matching TRBD1 (5 bases). CDR3 length equals 13 residues. Looked up from germline, CDR1 is SNHLY and CDR2 is FYNNEI. V was clipped by 4 bases and J by 4 bases, with 10 bases between them. CDR3 protein: CASSVGEGYGYTF. In DNA form, the CDR3 reads TGTGCCAGCAGTGTGGGGGAGGGCTATGGCTACACCTTC.

This rearrangement joins TRBV27 to TRBJ2-1, with 8 bases lining up with TRBD1. Losses at the gene ends were 5 bases for V and 7 bases for J; bases not matched to a gene: 13. The CDR3 contains 16 residues. The V gene's germline CDR1 is MNHEY and CDR2 SMNVEV (reference sequence). This CDR3 reads CASSPYPDRVANEQFF. The DNA of the CDR3 is TGTGCCAGCAGTCCGTATCCGGACAGGGTTGCAAATGAGCAGTTCTTC.

The chain carries TRBV6-1 and TRBJ2-1; 9 nucleotides line up with TRBD2. Germline lookup yields CDR1 MNHNS and CDR2 SASEGT. V shed 2 bases, J shed 6 bases, and the junction held 11 bases outside the gene matches. The CDR3 extends over 17 amino acids. The CDR3 protein is CASSELGGSGRSNEQFF. The CDR3, as DNA: TGTGCCAGCAGTGAATTGGGAGGGAGCGGGAGGAGCAATGAGCAGTTCTTC.

This sequence joins TRBV19 and TRBJ2-2; TRBD1 matches 7 bases. V was pared by 6 bases and J by 1 base, with 5 bases of the junction left unmatched. The V gene's germline CDR1 is LNHDA and CDR2 SQIVND (reference sequence). CDR3 length: 15 residues. CDR3 region: CASRPGTENTGELFF. The CDR3 nucleotides are TGTGCCAGTAGACCCGGGACAGAGAACACCGGGGAGCTGTTTTTT.